Listed here are 19 T cell receptor beta chains from one sample, sequenced in a study of blood T cell dynamics during melanoma immunotherapy. The data were produced by immunoSEQ multiplex PCR, yet TCRdb's version contains in-frame clones alone and is incomplete. The data contain 25,000 to 35,000 clones, 80% to 85% of them singletons. Time point given: week 3, after first cycle of checkpoint inhibitor. The sample was blood, taken from a patient treated with checkpoint blockade. Receptors originate from a human donor with melanoma.

CDR3 nucleotides: TGCGCCAGCAGCCAGGAGACAGGGAAGGATGGCTACACCTTC. Amino acid sequence: CASSQETGKDGYTF. The rearrangement uses TRBV4-3 and TRBJ1-2, with 7 bases lining up with TRBD1. Germline loops: CDR1 LGHNA, CDR2 YSLEER. V was pared by 3 bases and J by 6 bases, with 7 bases of the junction left unmatched. The CDR3 loop spans 14 amino acids.

This chain connects TRBV28 to TRBJ1-5; the D is unclear. Germline loops: CDR1 MDHEN, CDR2 SYDVKM. This CDR3 spans 15 amino acids. Deletions cut 4 bases from V and 4 bases from J, with 14 bases between. The CDR3 coding sequence is TGTGCCAGCAGTTCAACACTAAACCCGAATCAGCCCCAGCATTTT. Translated, it gives CASSSTLNPNQPQHF.

The CDR3 loop is CASSLDGAFGANVLTF. The CDR3 DNA sequence: TGTGCCAGCAGCTTGGATGGGGCTTTTGGGGCCAACGTCCTGACTTTC. The genes are TRBV5-6 and TRBJ2-6; maybe TRBD1 (5 bases). CDR3 length equals 16 residues. V lost 0 bases and J lost 3, with 10 bases in between. Germline V lookup: CDR1 SGHDT, CDR2 YYEEEE.

The gene calls are TRBV28 and TRBJ2-1, with 7 bases that match TRBD1. J was trimmed by 0 bases and V by 3 bases; bases with no gene match: 14. Germline V lookup: CDR1 MDHEN, CDR2 SYDVKM. The CDR3 is made up of 19 amino acids. Here the CDR3 DNA reads TGTGCCAGCAGTTTTCCCACTTCCGGGACAGCGATCTCCTACAATGAGCAGTTCTTC. It yields the protein CASSFPTSGTAISYNEQFF.

This chain connects TRBV25-1 to TRBJ1-1, with a tentative D call TRBD1 (6 bases). CDR1 is MGHDK and CDR2 is SYGVNS in the germline V gene. There are 15 residues in the CDR3. With 2 bases removed from V and 4 bases from J, the gap between germline ends came to 14 bases. CDR3 nucleotides: TGTGCCAGCAGTGAAAGGGGGGGAGGGGTCACTGAAGCTTTCTTT. Its translation: CASSERGGGVTEAFF.

The chain carries TRBV5-1 and TRBJ2-1, with TRBD1 matching 7 bases. Germline trimming cut 4 bases from V and 15 bases from J; bases unmatched to any gene: 10. CDR3 length: 12 amino acids. Germline lookup yields CDR1 SGHRS and CDR2 YFSETQ. The CDR3 loop is CASSLGQSGWFF. The CDR3 coding sequence is TGCGCCAGCAGCCTGGGACAGAGTGGGTGGTTCTTC.

The chain combines TRBV10-3 with TRBJ1-1; D is undetermined. The germline CDR1 and CDR2 sequences are ENHRY and SYGVKD. The V and J ends lost 3 bases and 0 bases respectively, with 8 bases between them. CDR3 size: 14 residues. The CDR3 sequence is CAISDLGMNTEAFF. The CDR3 region has the DNA TGTGCCATCAGTGATTTAGGAATGAACACTGAAGCTTTCTTT.

The chain joins TRBV5-6 to TRBJ2-3; a possible D gene is TRBD2 (6 bases). In germline, CDR1 is SGHDT, CDR2 YYEEEE. The CDR3 length is 14 residues. The V end lost 7 bases, the J end lost 2 bases, and 14 bases lay between the germline ends. CDR3 amino acids: CASGFGGDTDTQYF. The CDR3 nucleotides read TGTGCCAGCGGATTTGGCGGGGACACAGATACGCAGTATTTT.

Worth noting for this clone: Other DNA sequences of this sample code for an identical CDR3. The chain joins TRBV19 to TRBJ2-3; tentative D call: TRBD2 (5 bases). V lost 1 base and J lost 0, with 8 bases in between. In germline, CDR1 is LNHDA, CDR2 SQIVND (reference sequence). The CDR3 covers 15 residues. DNA of the CDR3: TGTGCCAGTAGTATAGGCCCGGGGAGCACAGATACGCAGTATTTT. It is translated as CASSIGPGSTDTQYF.

The J gene is TRBJ2-3, the V gene TRBV7-2, with D unclear. CDR1 is SGHTA, CDR2 FQGNSA, per germline. Trimming cost V 2 bases and J 4 bases, with 22 bases left between them. The CDR3 loop spans 18 amino acids. As DNA, the CDR3 is TGTGCCAGCAGCTTAAAGTGGACCGGAGATGTGGGTGCAGATACGCAGTATTTT. Its protein product is CASSLKWTGDVGADTQYF. Full variable domain (remainder filled in from reference TRBV7-2 and TRBJ2-3): GAGVSQSPSNKVTEKGKDVELRCDPISGHTALYWYRQSLGQGLEFLIYFQGNSAPDKSGLPSDRFSAERTGGSVSTLTIQRTQQEDSAVYLCASSLKWTGDVGADTQYFGPGTRLTVL.

The chain combines TRBV2 with TRBJ2-7, with 8 bases fitting TRBD2. The J segment lost 1 base and the V segment lost 7 bases, leaving 9 bases of the junction unmatched. This CDR3 region has 15 residues. The germline V gene has CDR1 SNHLY and CDR2 FYNNEI. The DNA of the CDR3 is TGTGCCAGCACCCTGGCGGGAGGAGGTTCCTACGAGCAGTACTTC. Residues: CASTLAGGGSYEQYF.

The chain links TRBV30 to TRBJ2-7, with 7 positions matching TRBD1. CDR1 GTSNPN and CDR2 SVGIG come from the germline V gene (reference sequence). The length of the CDR3 is 13 residues. V was clipped by 0 bases and J by 3 bases; unmatched bases: 2. CDR3 in amino acids: CAWSVNRGYEQYF. DNA of the CDR3: TGTGCCTGGAGTGTGAACAGGGGCTACGAGCAGTACTTC.

V usage is TRBV5-1 and J usage is TRBJ2-7; 7 positions agree with TRBD2. Germline V CDR1 and CDR2: SGHRS, YFSETQ. Trimming cost V 3 bases and J 4 bases; bases outside gene matches: 7. The CDR3 is made up of 14 amino acids. CDR3 residues: CASSSEVSGYEQYF. The CDR3 coding sequence is TGCGCCAGCAGCTCGGAGGTTAGCGGGTACGAGCAGTACTTC.

The chain recombines TRBV7-9 with TRBJ1-2; D uncertain. Trimming took 3 bases from V and 1 from J, leaving 15 bases between them. Germline CDR1 is SEHNR and CDR2 is FQNEAQ (reference sequence). The length of the CDR3 is 16 residues. Here the CDR3 reads CASSFSGSYFNYGYTF. The CDR3 coding sequence is TGTGCCAGCAGCTTCTCCGGGAGCTACTTTAACTATGGCTACACCTTC.

The CDR3 protein is CASSVDPPGLASGELFF. In DNA, the CDR3 is TGTGCCAGCAGCGTAGACCCGCCGGGACTAGCTAGCGGGGAGCTGTTTTTT. The rearrangement links TRBV9 to TRBJ2-2, with 9 bases that match TRBD2. The germline V gene encodes CDR1 SGDLS and CDR2 YYNGEE. The CDR3 totals 17 residues. V lost 0 bases to trimming and J lost 7 bases; unmatched junction nucleotides: 10.

V is TRBV28 and J is TRBJ1-4; D perhaps matches TRBD1 (5 bases). Deletions cut 5 bases from V and 0 bases from J, with 19 bases between. The CDR3 runs 18 residues. Germline loops: CDR1 MDHEN, CDR2 SYDVKM. CDR3 amino acids: CASSGSGLSLTTNEKLFF. CDR3 in DNA: TGTGCCAGCAGTGGGTCGGGACTGAGTCTGACAACTAATGAAAAACTGTTTTTT.

For the CDR3, the DNA is TGTGCCAGCCTATCCGGGACGAGCCGACAAGAGACCCAGTACTTC. It translates to CASLSGTSRQETQYF. The chain combines TRBV2 with TRBJ2-5; TRBD1 or TRBD2 may be the D gene (5 bases each). CDR3 length equals 15 residues. Germline loops: CDR1 SNHLY, CDR2 FYNNEI. Trimming removed 8 bases at V and 2 bases at J, with 18 bases between.

The chain has TRBV7-9 and TRBJ1-2, with unresolved D. This CDR3 is 13 amino acids long. Germline CDR1 reads SEHNR; CDR2 reads FQNEAQ (reference sequence). Deletions cut 5 bases from V and 7 bases from J, with 14 bases between. In DNA, the CDR3 is TGTGCCAGCAGCCTAGATGAAGTCTCTGGCTACACCTTC. This translates into CASSLDEVSGYTF.

The chain uses TRBV6-5 and TRBJ2-7, with D possibly TRBD2 on 5 matching bases. Per the germline V gene, CDR1 is MNHEY and CDR2 is SVGAGI. The CDR3 is 13 amino acids. Trimming left V 6 bases short and J 3 bases short, with 12 bases between. This CDR3 reads CASRRGKNYEQYF. The CDR3, as DNA: TGTGCCAGCAGGAGAGGGAAAAACTACGAGCAGTACTTC.